The clone carrying this T cell receptor (beta chain) was detected ten times or more. This CDR3 has 15 amino acids. Through a sample-barcoded 5' primer and a J-beta primer mix, a second PCR was run for roughly 7 to 12 cycles. Unique molecular identifiers of 12 random nucleotides labeled each cDNA. MiXCR, applied by TCRdb to the 5' RACE reads, yields one record per CDR3 protein. Altogether more than 500,000 distinct CDR3 sequences are present, approximately 26% being singletons, with the ten largest covering roughly 3.5%. The data were taken from a study of blood T cells in healthy people across ages. This sample also appeared in a second study, on T cells of mothers and their children.

This chain uses TRBV12-3 or TRBV12-4 with TRBJ2-5; D is uncertain. The J call may not be correct, given that the DNA end is closer to TRBJ2-1. Sequences were obtained from blood. This TCR derives from a boy aged 2 to 9 in good health. CDR3 protein: CASLPKGRRPNEQFF. The CDR3 DNA reads as TGTGCCAGCCTTCCCAAGGGAAGGCGTCCTAATGAGCAGTTCTTC.